This is a list of T cell receptor beta chains from one sample in a study of beta chain features in type 1 diabetes. The table came from immunoSEQ multiplex PCR; TCRdb's copy has only in-frame clones and leaves some out. In the table there are roughly 700,000 clones, under 15% of which are singletons. The sample comprised naive CD4+ T cells from blood. The receptors were gathered from a young man with type 1 diabetes. Each CDR3 is given with its conserved first and last residue. A D gene is named only where the DNA matches it firmly. The listing skips clone size in some rows; elsewhere it reads once, few, many or a size class.

>NA|TRBV30|NA|TRBJ1-4
TGTGCCTGGAGTGTTGGCGGTGTGCGGGGGATGTCCGAAAAACTGTTTTTT
CAWSVGGVRGMSEKLFF
>NA|TRBV30|NA|TRBJ1-1
TGTGCCTGGAGTGGCTACACTGAAGCTTTCTTT
CAWSGYTEAFF
>NA|TRBV25-1|few|TRBJ2-2
TGTGCCAGCAGTGAAAACAGGGAGACCGGGGAGCTGTTTTTT
CASSENRETGELFF
>NA|TRBV4-1|NA|TRBJ2-5
TGCGCCAGCAGCCAAGATCTGGGGCAAGAGACCCAGTACTTC
CASSQDLGQETQYF
>NA|TRBV29-1|NA|TRBJ2-3
TGCAGCGTCGGGACAAAGTCGCAGTATTTT
CSVGTKSQYF
>TRBD1|TRBV28|NA|TRBJ2-7
TGTGCCAGCAGTTCGGGGACAGTTGACTACGAGCAGTACTTC
CASSSGTVDYEQYF
>NA|TRBV27|few|TRBJ1-1
TGTGCCAGCAGTTTGGGGGGGAACACTGAAGCTTTCTTT
CASSLGGNTEAFF
>TRBD1|TRBV27|NA|TRBJ1-6
TGTGCCAGCAGTTTCCGCCCCCAGGGGGCGAATTCACCCCTCCACTTT
CASSFRPQGANSPLHF
>TRBD2|TRBV28|NA|TRBJ2-2
TGTGCCAGCAGTTTGGGGCTAGCGGTGACCGGGGAGCTGTTTTTT
CASSLGLAVTGELFF
>NA|TRBV19|NA|TRBJ1-1
TGTGCCAGTAGCAAAAGGACAGCGAACACTGAAGCTTTCTTT
CASSKRTANTEAFF
>NA|TRBV6-5|NA|TRBJ1-1
TGTGCCAGCTCATCTCGGGTCACTGAAGCTTTCTTT
CASSSRVTEAFF
>TRBD1|TRBV27|few|TRBJ2-7
TGTGCCAGCAGTTTACGACAGGGGGCGTTCGAGCAGTACTTC
CASSLRQGAFEQYF
>NA|TRBV6-5|NA|TRBJ1-2
TGTGCCAGCAGGGGGATTCCCGCTAACTATGGCTACACCTTC
CASRGIPANYGYTF
>NA|TRBV5-8|few|TRBJ1-4
TGTGCCAGCAGCTTCCAGACAGGCGGGAATGAAAAACTGTTTTTT
CASSFQTGGNEKLFF
>NA|TRBV19|few|TRBJ2-7
TGTGCCAGTAGTGAAGACACCGGTTTCTACGAGCAGTACTTC
CASSEDTGFYEQYF
>TRBD2|TRBV2|few|TRBJ2-3
TGTGCCAGCAGGGGGGGACTAAGCTATGATCCAGATACGCAGTATTTT
CASRGGLSYDPDTQYF
>TRBD2|TRBV7-8|NA|TRBJ2-7
TGTGCCAGCAGCTTAGGAGGGCTAGCGGGGGGCTACGAGCAGTACTTC
CASSLGGLAGGYEQYF
>NA|TRBV10-3|NA|TRBJ1-1
TGTGCCATCAGTGAGTATCCGGGGAACACTGAAGCTTTCTTT
CAISEYPGNTEAFF
>NA|TRBV5-6|few|TRBJ2-1
TGTGCCAGCAGCCCTCCGACCCAATCTAGTAGTATATGGCACAATGAGCAGTTCTTC
CASSPPTQSSSIWHNEQFF
>TRBD1|TRBV13|few|TRBJ2-7
TGTGCCAGCAGCTTAGGAGACAGGGGCTACGAGCAGTACTTC
CASSLGDRGYEQYF
>NA|TRBV14|few|TRBJ1-4
TGTGCCAGCAGCCAAGATTTCGGAGTACTGTTTTTT
CASSQDFGVLFF
>NA|TRBV5-1|few|TRBJ1-2
TGCGCCAGCAGCTTGGGGGCAGCTTCTAACTATGGCTACACCTTC
CASSLGAASNYGYTF
>TRBD1|TRBV11-2|NA|TRBJ2-7
TGTGCCAGCAGCTCAAAACAGGGGTCTGCCTACGAGCAGTACTTC
CASSSKQGSAYEQYF
>NA|TRBV7-6|NA|TRBJ2-5
TGTGCCAGCAGCTTCGAGGTCCGAGAGACCCAGTACTTC
CASSFEVRETQYF
>NA|TRBV7-9|NA|TRBJ1-5
TGTGCCAGCAGCTTAGGGGGAGGAACTAGCAATCAGCCCCAGCATTTT
CASSLGGGTSNQPQHF
>NA|TRBV4-1|NA|TRBJ1-6
TGCGCCAGCAGCCAAGGTCATGTTGGGGACTATAATTCACCCCTCCACTTT
CASSQGHVGDYNSPLHF
>NA|TRBV25-1|NA|TRBJ2-7
TGTGCCAGCAGAGGGGACGCTGCCTACGAGCAGTACTTC
CASRGDAAYEQYF
>TRBD1|TRBV18|NA|TRBJ2-5
TGTGCCAGCTCCGGGACAGACCAAGAGACCCAGTACTTC
CASSGTDQETQYF
>NA|TRBV15|few|TRBJ1-5
TGTGCCACCAGGAGACGCGCCGGCCATCAGCCCCAGCATTTT
CATRRRAGHQPQHF
>NA|TRBV6-1|NA|TRBJ2-5
TGTGCCAGCAGTGAACTTGGGGCCACCTTGTACTTC
CASSELGATLYF
>TRBD1|TRBV6-5|few|TRBJ1-2
TGTGCCAGCAAACCTACGGGACAGGGGAACTATGGCTACACCTTC
CASKPTGQGNYGYTF
>TRBD1|TRBV13|few|TRBJ2-4
TGTGCCAGCAGCCCCCGGACAGGGCCGAAAAACATTCAGTACTTC
CASSPRTGPKNIQYF
>NA|TRBV4-2|NA|TRBJ2-7
TGTGCCAGCAGCCCGGGGATCGATCCGAATTACGAGCAGTACTTC
CASSPGIDPNYEQYF